Sequencing of this T cell receptor beta chain was carried out in a study of cytomegalovirus exposure and HLA in healthy donors. Trimming stripped 8 bases from V and 5 bases from J, with 16 bases between. The CDR3 is 13 residues long. Germline loops: CDR1 WNHNN, CDR2 SYGVQD (reference sequence). Overall study findings and caveats: Among TCR beta chains, those listed as cytomegalovirus-associated numbered fewer than 200. It was reported in a later analysis that an Asian-associated ancestry cluster showed fewer N-insertions than the roughly 670-donor mean.

Researchers ran the PCR with 60 Vbeta and 13 Jbeta primers. The data were produced by immunoSEQ multiplex PCR, yet TCRdb's version contains in-frame clones alone and is incomplete. This sample yields about 140,000 clones, of which about 80% are seen a single time; 1.5% to 2% belongs to the top ten. On this clone: Its antigen remains unknown.

The source material was PBMCs. The V call is TRBV10-1, the J call TRBJ2-7; D might be TRBD2 (6 bases). The TCR was taken from a woman in her forties in good health and CMV-seronegative. In nucleotides, the CDR3 is TGCGCCAGCTCTCGGGTCGGAGGGAACGAGCAGTACTTC. It codes for CASSRVGGNEQYF.